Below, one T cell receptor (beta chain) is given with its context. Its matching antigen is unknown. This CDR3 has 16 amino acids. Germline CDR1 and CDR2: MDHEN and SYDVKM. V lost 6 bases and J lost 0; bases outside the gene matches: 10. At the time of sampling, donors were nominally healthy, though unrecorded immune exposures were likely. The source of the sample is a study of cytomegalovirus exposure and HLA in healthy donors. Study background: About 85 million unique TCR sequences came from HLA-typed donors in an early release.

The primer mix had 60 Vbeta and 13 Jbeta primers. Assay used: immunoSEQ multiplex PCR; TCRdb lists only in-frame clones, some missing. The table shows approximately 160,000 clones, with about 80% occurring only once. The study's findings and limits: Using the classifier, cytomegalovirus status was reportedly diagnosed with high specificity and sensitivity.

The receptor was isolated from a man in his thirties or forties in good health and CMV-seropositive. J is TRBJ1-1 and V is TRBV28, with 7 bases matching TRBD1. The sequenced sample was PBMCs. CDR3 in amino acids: CASRPQGTYMNTEAFF. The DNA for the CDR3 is TGTGCCAGCAGGCCACAGGGGACATACATGAACACTGAAGCTTTCTTT. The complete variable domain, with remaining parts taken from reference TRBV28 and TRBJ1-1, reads DVKVTQSSRYLVKRTGEKVFLECVQDMDHENMFWYRQDPGLGLRLIYFSYDVKMKEKGDIPEGYSVSREKKERFSLILESASTNQTSMYLCASRPQGTYMNTEAFFGQGTRLTVV.